This note documents a single TCR beta chain sequence. The sample has other DNA sequences that encode this CDR3 too. This sample is drawn from a study of blood T cell repertoires in COVID-19. Study details: Researchers got acute and convalescent COVID-19 samples from the United States, Italy and Spain.

The germline CDR1 and CDR2 sequences are MNHEY and SMNVEV (reference sequence). The CDR3 runs 13 residues. V was pared by 6 bases and J by 5 bases, with 6 bases of the junction left unmatched. Patients in Seattle were enrolled during active infection, then followed longitudinally. TCRdb's table, derived via immunoSEQ multiplex PCR, lists solely in-frame clones and lacks some. The sample yields 150,000 to 200,000 clones, about 85% seen once. Sequencing was performed on peripheral blood. V usage is TRBV27 and J usage is TRBJ1-2; 7 bases agree with TRBD1. This sequence originates from an older man with COVID-19, enrolled during active disease. The CDR3 region has the DNA TGTGCCAGCAGCCCAACAGGGGAGTATGGCTACACCTTC. It specifies CASSPTGEYGYTF.